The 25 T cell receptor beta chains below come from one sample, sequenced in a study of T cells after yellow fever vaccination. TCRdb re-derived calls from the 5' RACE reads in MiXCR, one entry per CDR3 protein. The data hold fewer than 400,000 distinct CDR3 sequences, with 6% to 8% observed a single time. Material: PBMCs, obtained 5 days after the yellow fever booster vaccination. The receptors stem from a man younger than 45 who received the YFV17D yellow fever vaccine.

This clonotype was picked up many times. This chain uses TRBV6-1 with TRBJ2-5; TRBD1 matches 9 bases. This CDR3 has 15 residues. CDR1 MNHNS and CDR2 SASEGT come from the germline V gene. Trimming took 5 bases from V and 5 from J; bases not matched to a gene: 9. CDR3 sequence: CASSQRQGVWETQYF. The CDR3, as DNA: TGTGCCAGCAGTCAGAGACAGGGGGTGTGGGAGACCCAGTACTTC.

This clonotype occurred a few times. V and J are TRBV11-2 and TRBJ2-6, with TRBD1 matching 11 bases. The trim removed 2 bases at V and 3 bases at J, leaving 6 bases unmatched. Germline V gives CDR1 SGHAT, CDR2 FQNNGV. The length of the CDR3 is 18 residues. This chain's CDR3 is CASSLPRDRGGGANVLTF. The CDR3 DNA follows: TGTGCCAGCAGCTTACCCCGGGACAGGGGGGGTGGGGCCAACGTCCTGACTTTC.

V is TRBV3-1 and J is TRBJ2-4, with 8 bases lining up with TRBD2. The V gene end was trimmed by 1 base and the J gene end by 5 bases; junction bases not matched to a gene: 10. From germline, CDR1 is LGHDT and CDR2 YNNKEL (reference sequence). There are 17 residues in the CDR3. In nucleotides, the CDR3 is TGTGCCAGCAGCCAAGTCCAGCGGGCTAGCGGGCAAAACATTCAGTACTTC. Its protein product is CASSQVQRASGQNIQYF.

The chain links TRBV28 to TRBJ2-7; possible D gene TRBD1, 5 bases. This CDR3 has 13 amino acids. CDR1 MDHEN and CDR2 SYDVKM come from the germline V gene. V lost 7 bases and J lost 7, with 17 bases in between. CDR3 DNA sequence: TGTGCCAGCAAACAGGTGATCAGAAGAGAGCAGTACTTC. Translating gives CASKQVIRREQYF.

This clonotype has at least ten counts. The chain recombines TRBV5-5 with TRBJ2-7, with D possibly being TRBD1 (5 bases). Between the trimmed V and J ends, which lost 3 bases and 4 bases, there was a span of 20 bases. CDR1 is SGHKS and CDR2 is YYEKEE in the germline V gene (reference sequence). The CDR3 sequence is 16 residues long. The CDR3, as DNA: TGTGCCAGCAGCTACGGAAGGGGTGGTATTTCGTACGAGCAGTACTTC. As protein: CASSYGRGGISYEQYF.

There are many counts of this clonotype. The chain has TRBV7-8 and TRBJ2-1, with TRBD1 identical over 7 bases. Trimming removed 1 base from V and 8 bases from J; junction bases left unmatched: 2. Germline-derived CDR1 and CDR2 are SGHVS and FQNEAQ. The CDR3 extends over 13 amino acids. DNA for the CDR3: TGTGCCAGCAGCTTAGGACAGGGCCATGAGCAGTTCTTC. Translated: CASSLGQGHEQFF.

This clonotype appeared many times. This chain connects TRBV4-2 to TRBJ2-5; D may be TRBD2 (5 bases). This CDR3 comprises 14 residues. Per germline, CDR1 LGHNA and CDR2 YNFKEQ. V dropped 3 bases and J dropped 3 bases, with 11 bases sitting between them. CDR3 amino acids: CASSQPTREETQYF. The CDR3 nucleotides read TGTGCCAGCAGCCAGCCCACTAGGGAAGAGACCCAGTACTTC.

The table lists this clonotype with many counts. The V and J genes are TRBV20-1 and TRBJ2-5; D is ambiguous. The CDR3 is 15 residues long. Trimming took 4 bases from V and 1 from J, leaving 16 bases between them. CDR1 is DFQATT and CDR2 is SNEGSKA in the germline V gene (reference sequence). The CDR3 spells CSATRQNAGQETQYF. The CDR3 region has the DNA TGCAGTGCTACCAGACAAAACGCTGGCCAAGAGACCCAGTACTTC.

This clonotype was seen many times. The CDR3 sequence is CSVRGRAYEQYF. The DNA for the CDR3 is TGCAGCGTTCGCGGGAGGGCCTACGAGCAGTACTTC. The genes are TRBV29-1 and TRBJ2-7; 9 bases are shared with TRBD2. Germline V gene lookup returns CDR1 SQVTM and CDR2 ANQGSEA. Unmatched junction bases numbered 1, after V lost 5 bases and J lost 2 bases. The CDR3 is made up of 12 amino acids.

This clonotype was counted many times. The CDR3 coding sequence is TGTGCCAGCAGCCCCGGGGACCCCCGTCTTCCCATAAACATTCAGTACTTC. It yields the protein CASSPGDPRLPINIQYF. The gene calls are TRBV12-3 or TRBV12-4 and TRBJ2-4; perhaps D is TRBD1 or TRBD2 (5 bases each). V was cut by 6 bases and J by 6 bases, with 24 bases left in between. The CDR3 sequence is 17 residues long.

DNA for the CDR3: TGTGCCAGTAGAGTCACCCACCCGGACTACGAGCAGTACTTC. Amino acid sequence: CASRVTHPDYEQYF. The chain carries TRBV19 and TRBJ2-7; D unclear. Germline CDR1 is LNHDA and CDR2 is SQIVND (reference sequence). Trimming shortened V by 6 bases and J by 3 bases, and 15 bases separated the two germline ends. The CDR3 extends over 14 amino acids.

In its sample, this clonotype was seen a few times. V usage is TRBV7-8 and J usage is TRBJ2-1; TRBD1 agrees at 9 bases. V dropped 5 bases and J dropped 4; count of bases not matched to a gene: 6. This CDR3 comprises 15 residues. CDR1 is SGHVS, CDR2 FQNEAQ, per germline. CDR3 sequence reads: CASSRRDRDYNEQFF. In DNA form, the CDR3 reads TGTGCCAGCAGCCGCCGGGACAGGGATTACAATGAGCAGTTCTTC.

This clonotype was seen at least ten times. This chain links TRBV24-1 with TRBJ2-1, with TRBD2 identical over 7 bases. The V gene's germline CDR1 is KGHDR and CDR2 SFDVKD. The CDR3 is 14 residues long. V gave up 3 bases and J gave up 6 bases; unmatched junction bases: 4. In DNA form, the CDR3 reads TGTGCCACCAGTGATGCGGGAGCGGTCAATGAGCAGTTCTTC. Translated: CATSDAGAVNEQFF.

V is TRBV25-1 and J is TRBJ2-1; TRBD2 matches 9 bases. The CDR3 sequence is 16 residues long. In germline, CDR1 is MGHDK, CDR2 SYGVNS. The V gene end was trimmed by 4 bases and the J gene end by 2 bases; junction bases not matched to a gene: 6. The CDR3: CASSVFGGRAYNEQFF. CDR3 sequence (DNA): TGTGCCAGCAGTGTGTTTGGCGGGAGGGCCTACAATGAGCAGTTCTTC.

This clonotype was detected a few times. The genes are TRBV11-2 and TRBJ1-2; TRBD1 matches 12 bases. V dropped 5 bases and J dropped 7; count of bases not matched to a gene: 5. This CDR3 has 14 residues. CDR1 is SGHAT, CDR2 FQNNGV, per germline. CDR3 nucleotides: TGTGCCAGCAGCACCGGGACAGGGGGCAGTGGCTACACCTTC. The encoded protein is CASSTGTGGSGYTF.

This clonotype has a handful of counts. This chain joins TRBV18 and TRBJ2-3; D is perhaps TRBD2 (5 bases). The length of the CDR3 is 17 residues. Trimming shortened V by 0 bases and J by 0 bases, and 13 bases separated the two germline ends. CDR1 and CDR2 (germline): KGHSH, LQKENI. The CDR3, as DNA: TGTGCCAGCTCACCACCGGGATTGCGGACTAGCACAGATACGCAGTATTTT. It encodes CASSPPGLRTSTDTQYF.

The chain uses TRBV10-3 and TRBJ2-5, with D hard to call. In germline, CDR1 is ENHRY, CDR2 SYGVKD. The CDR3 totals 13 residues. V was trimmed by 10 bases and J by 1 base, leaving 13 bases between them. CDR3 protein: CATLERSQETQYF. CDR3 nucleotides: TGTGCCACCCTCGAGAGGAGCCAAGAGACCCAGTACTTC.

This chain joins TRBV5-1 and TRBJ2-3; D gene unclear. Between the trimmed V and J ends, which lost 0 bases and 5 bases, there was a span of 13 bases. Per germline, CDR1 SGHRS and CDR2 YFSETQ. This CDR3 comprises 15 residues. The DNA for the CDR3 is TGCGCCAGCAGCTTGGTTTCCCTAGGAGTAGATACGCAGTATTTT. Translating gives CASSLVSLGVDTQYF.

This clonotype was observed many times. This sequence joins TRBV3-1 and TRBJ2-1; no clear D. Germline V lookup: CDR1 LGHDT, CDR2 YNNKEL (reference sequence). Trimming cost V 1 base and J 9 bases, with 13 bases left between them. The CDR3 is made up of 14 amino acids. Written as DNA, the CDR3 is TGTGCCAGCAGCCAAGTCCCAGAGTATAGTGAGCAGTTCTTC. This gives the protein CASSQVPEYSEQFF.

CDR3: CASSQGSGNTIYF. CDR3 nucleotide sequence: TGTGCCAGCAGCCAGGGTTCTGGAAACACCATATATTTT. The V and J genes are TRBV14 and TRBJ1-3; D not certain. V lost 3 bases, J lost 1 base, and 4 bases lay in between. The CDR3 runs to 13 residues. Germline values: CDR1 SGHDN, CDR2 FVKESK. Full variable domain (rest looked up from reference TRBV14 and TRBJ1-3): EAGVTQFPSHSVIEKGQTVTLRCDPISGHDNLYWYRRVMGKEIKFLLHFVKESKQDESGMPNNRFLAERTGGTYSTLKVQPAELEDSGVYFCASSQGSGNTIYFGEGSWLTVV.

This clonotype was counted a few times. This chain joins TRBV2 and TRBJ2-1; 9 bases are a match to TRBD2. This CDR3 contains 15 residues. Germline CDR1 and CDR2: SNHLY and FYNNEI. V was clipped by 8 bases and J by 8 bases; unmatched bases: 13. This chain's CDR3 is CASYEAGGPYDEQFF. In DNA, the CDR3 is TGTGCCAGCTACGAGGCGGGAGGGCCATACGATGAGCAGTTCTTC. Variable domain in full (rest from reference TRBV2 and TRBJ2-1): EPEVTQTPSHQVTQMGQEVILRCVPISNHLYFYWYRQILGQKVEFLVSFYNNEISEKSEIFDDQFSVERPDGSNFTLKIRSTKLEDSAMYFCASYEAGGPYDEQFFGPGTRLTVL.

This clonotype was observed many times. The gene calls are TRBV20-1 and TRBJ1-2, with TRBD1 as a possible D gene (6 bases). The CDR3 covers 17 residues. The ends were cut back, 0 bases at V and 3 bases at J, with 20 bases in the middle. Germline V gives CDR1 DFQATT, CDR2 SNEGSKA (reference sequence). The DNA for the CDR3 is TGCAGTGCTAGAGATGGCCTTCGGACAGTGAGGTACTATGGCTACACCTTC. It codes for CSARDGLRTVRYYGYTF.

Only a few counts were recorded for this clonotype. The CDR3 region is CASSLTSPSSGKNIQYF. DNA of the CDR3: TGTGCCAGCAGTTTAACCTCGCCCTCGAGTGGCAAAAACATTCAGTACTTC. The gene calls are TRBV12-3 or TRBV12-4 and TRBJ2-4; D uncertain. The CDR3 has 17 amino acids. V dropped 2 bases and J dropped 3 bases, with 17 bases sitting between them.

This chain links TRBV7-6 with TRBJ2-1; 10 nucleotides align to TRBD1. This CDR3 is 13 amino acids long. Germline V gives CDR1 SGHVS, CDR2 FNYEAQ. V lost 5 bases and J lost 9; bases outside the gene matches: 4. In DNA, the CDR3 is TGTGCCAGCAGCGGACAGGGGGTGGTTGAGCAGTTCTTC. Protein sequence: CASSGQGVVEQFF. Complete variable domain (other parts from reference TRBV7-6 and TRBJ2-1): GAGVSQSPRYKVTKRGQDVALRCDPISGHVSLYWYRQALGQGPEFLTYFNYEAQQDKSGLPNDRFSAERPEGSISTLTIQRTEQRDSAMYRCASSGQGVVEQFFGPGTRLTVL.

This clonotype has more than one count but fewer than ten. CDR3 in amino acids: CASSLDSKKETQYF. CDR3 DNA sequence: TGCGCCAGCAGCTTGGACAGTAAGAAAGAGACCCAGTACTTC. The chain has TRBV5-1 and TRBJ2-5; no clear D gene. The CDR3 is 14 residues long. The germline V gene has CDR1 SGHRS and CDR2 YFSETQ. V lost 0 bases and J lost 3, with 9 bases in between.